The next 19 T cell receptor beta chains were all read from a single sample in a study of cytomegalovirus exposure and HLA in healthy donors. Method: immunoSEQ multiplex PCR; TCRdb's copy keeps in-frame clones and lacks some. The table records 100,000 to 150,000 clones, 90% to 96% of them present only once. Sequenced sample: PBMCs. These receptors all stem from a young man in good health and CMV-seronegative.

CDR3 sequence: CASSGSWFTEAFF. CDR3 bases: TGTGCCAGCAGCGGTAGCTGGTTCACTGAAGCTTTCTTT. The chain joins TRBV9 to TRBJ1-1, with no clear D. This CDR3 region has 13 residues. Germline CDR1 is SGDLS and CDR2 is YYNGEE. Trimming shortened V by 3 bases and J by 4 bases, and 10 bases separated the two germline ends.

CDR3 in amino acids: CASAEDDVYEQYF. The CDR3 nucleotides read TGTGCCAGCGCGGAGGACGATGTGTACGAGCAGTACTTC. The rearrangement links TRBV9 to TRBJ2-7; D possibly corresponds to TRBD2 (5 bases). The CDR3 totals 13 residues. Trimming left V 7 bases short and J 4 bases short, with 15 bases between. Germline V gives CDR1 SGDLS, CDR2 YYNGEE.

J is TRBJ1-1 and V is TRBV18; no clear D. There are 14 residues in the CDR3. Trimming took 3 bases from V and 4 from J, leaving 12 bases between them. The V gene's germline CDR1 is KGHSH and CDR2 LQKENI. The CDR3 nucleotides are TGTGCCAGCTCACCCCTGGCGGGGATCACTGAAGCTTTCTTT. This translates into CASSPLAGITEAFF.

The CDR3, as DNA: TGTGCCAGCAGTTCCGATACTGCTGAAGCTTTCTTT. Translated, it gives CASSSDTAEAFF. The chain employs TRBV6-5 and TRBJ1-1, with D unclear. V lost 4 bases and J 6 bases, leaving 9 bases between the germline ends. In germline, CDR1 is MNHEY, CDR2 SVGAGI. CDR3 length: 12 residues.

The chain couples TRBV12-2 to TRBJ2-7; the table's D call, TRBD2, has no DNA check behind it. TRBV12-2 is flagged as a pseudogene. This CDR3 is built from 20 residues. Here the CDR3 DNA reads TGTGCAAGTCGCCCATCCCCCCAATTAGCGGGAGGGCCAGTTTCCTACGAGCAGTACTTC. This translates into CASRPSPQLAGGPVSYEQYF.

CDR3 in DNA: TGCGCCAGCAGCTCCGGGGGTGGCAGGGTTAACTACGAGCAGTACTTC. Its protein product is CASSSGGGRVNYEQYF. The gene calls are TRBV5-1 and TRBJ2-7, with D possibly being TRBD2 (6 bases). V shed 3 bases and J shed 3 bases, with 19 bases lying between them. The length of the CDR3 is 16 residues. In germline, CDR1 is SGHRS, CDR2 YFSETQ.

The chain employs TRBV5-4 and TRBJ1-2, with TRBD1 matching over 7 bases. Germline-derived CDR1 and CDR2 are SGHNT and YYREEE (reference sequence). J gave up 8 bases and V 5 bases, and 9 bases lay outside the gene matches. The CDR3 contains 13 residues. Here the CDR3 reads CASRMTGSGGYTF. As DNA, the CDR3 is TGTGCCAGCAGGATGACAGGGTCTGGCGGCTACACCTTC. The variable domain in full, with the rest retrieved from reference TRBV5-4 and TRBJ1-2, is ETGVTQSPTHLIKTRGQQVTLRCSSQSGHNTVSWYQQALGQGPQFIFQYYREEENGRGNFPPRFSGLQFPNYSSELNVNALELDDSALYLCASRMTGSGGYTFGSGTRLTVV.

V gene TRBV28 combines with J gene TRBJ1-2; no reliable D call. The CDR3 is made up of 16 amino acids. Germline-derived CDR1 and CDR2 are MDHEN and SYDVKM. V was pared by 5 bases and J by 5 bases, with 21 bases between. This CDR3 reads CASSPLKAGPAYGYTF. CDR3 DNA sequence: TGTGCCAGCAGTCCACTTAAGGCGGGCCCCGCATATGGCTACACCTTC.

This clone was recorded once. This rearrangement joins TRBV5-1 to TRBJ2-3, with 12 bases fitting TRBD2. The J segment lost 2 bases and the V segment lost 4 bases, leaving 5 bases of the junction unmatched. Germline CDR1 SGHRS, CDR2 YFSETQ. The CDR3 covers 16 residues. CDR3 sequence: CASSPRTSGNTDTQYF. CDR3 DNA sequence: TGCGCCAGCAGCCCCCGGACTAGCGGGAACACAGATACGCAGTATTTT.

CDR3 protein: CASSVKGAWEETQYF. The CDR3 DNA reads as TGTGCCAGCAGTGTTAAGGGGGCGTGGGAAGAGACCCAGTACTTC. The chain couples TRBV6-1 to TRBJ2-5; 7 nucleotides agree with TRBD1. Germline CDR1 is MNHNS and CDR2 is SASEGT. The CDR3 spans 15 residues. The J segment lost 3 bases and the V segment lost 4 bases, leaving 8 bases of the junction unmatched.

V gene TRBV19 combines with J gene TRBJ1-2, with D possibly matching TRBD1 (5 bases). Germline V CDR1 and CDR2: LNHDA, SQIVND (reference sequence). Trimming cost V 9 bases and J 2 bases, with 16 bases left between them. This CDR3 is built from 14 residues. The CDR3 DNA reads TGTGCCAGCACCTCTCGAGACAGCAACTATGGCTACACCTTC. Its translation is CASTSRDSNYGYTF.

J is TRBJ2-5 and V is TRBV28; 8 nucleotides agree with TRBD1. This CDR3 is 16 amino acids long. Trimming removed 1 base from V and 7 bases from J; junction bases left unmatched: 11. Germline V CDR1 and CDR2: MDHEN, SYDVKM. The CDR3 bases are TGTGCCAGCAGTTTATCCAGCGGACAGGGTCCCCGGACCCAGTACTTC. Translating gives CASSLSSGQGPRTQYF.

The chain links TRBV30 to TRBJ1-4, with D possibly TRBD1 on 5 matching bases. Germline-derived CDR1 and CDR2 are GTSNPN and SVGIG (reference sequence). This CDR3 region has 16 residues. V lost 0 bases to trimming and J lost 8 bases, with 19 bases between them. For the CDR3, the DNA is TGTGCCTGGAGTGTACTCGGGTCAGGGTTGGGGGAAAAACTGTTTTTT. It is translated as CAWSVLGSGLGEKLFF.

V is TRBV10-2 and J is TRBJ1-1, with D possibly matching TRBD1 (5 bases). The CDR3 spans 13 residues. V lost 10 bases to trimming and J lost 5 bases, with 17 bases between them. The germline V gene encodes CDR1 WSHSY and CDR2 SAAADI. CDR3 sequence (DNA): TGCGCCAACTCCATCGGGGAGGGGACTGAAGCTTTCTTT. Translating it yields CANSIGEGTEAFF.

This chain connects TRBV9 to TRBJ2-1, with 13 positions matching TRBD2. Germline loops: CDR1 SGDLS, CDR2 YYNGEE. The junction had 7 bases not matched to a gene; V was cut back by 4 bases and J by 6 bases. The CDR3 covers 16 residues. This CDR3 is CASSRHGTSGTNEQFF. CDR3 in DNA: TGTGCCAGCAGCCGACACGGGACTAGCGGGACCAATGAGCAGTTCTTC.

This clone appeared a single time. V gene TRBV9 combines with J gene TRBJ2-3; D perhaps matches TRBD1 (5 bases). The V and J ends lost 2 bases and 2 bases respectively, with 12 bases between them. Germline V CDR1 and CDR2: SGDLS, YYNGEE. This CDR3 is 15 amino acids long. The CDR3 nucleotides are TGTGCCAGCAGCGTCAGGGCATTTTTCACAGATACGCAGTATTTT. It is translated as CASSVRAFFTDTQYF.

The rearrangement joins TRBV9 to TRBJ2-7; 9 nucleotides match TRBD2. Germline CDR1 SGDLS, CDR2 YYNGEE. The CDR3 covers 17 residues. The junction had 17 bases not matched to a gene; V was cut back by 4 bases and J by 6 bases. CDR3 nucleotides: TGTGCCAGCAGCCCCGGTATAGGGGCGGGAGGGGCCTCCGAGCAGTACTTC. It codes for CASSPGIGAGGASEQYF.

The gene calls are TRBV2 and TRBJ1-1; 7 nucleotides align to TRBD1. This CDR3 region has 12 residues. V shed 4 bases, J shed 11 bases, and the junction held 7 bases outside the gene matches. The germline CDR1 and CDR2 sequences are SNHLY and FYNNEI. The CDR3 reads CASSATQGRAFF. For the CDR3, the DNA is TGTGCCAGCAGTGCCACACAGGGGAGGGCTTTCTTT.

The rearrangement uses TRBV5-1 and TRBJ2-1; 9 nucleotides match TRBD1. Germline CDR1 is SGHRS and CDR2 is YFSETQ. V was pared by 4 bases and J by 4 bases, with 6 bases of the junction left unmatched. The CDR3 loop spans 15 amino acids. Here the CDR3 reads CASSPSTGGYNEQFF. The CDR3, as DNA: TGCGCCAGCAGCCCGTCGACAGGGGGTTACAATGAGCAGTTCTTC.